The TCR beta chain under discussion was sequenced for a study of T cell responses to AZD1222 COVID-19 vaccine. Study summary: Pooled samples include second doses given at about 4 or 12 weeks. Findings of the study overall: There were mostly white British donors and more females than males, and clonal diversity was possibly underestimated.

Profiled with immunoSEQ multiplex PCR; TCRdb holds only in-frame clones, not every one. The sample comprises some 130,000 clones, 89% of which are singletons, and 6.3% rests with the top ten. In the case of this clone: Its target is unknown.

This CDR3 region has 14 residues. The germline gives CDR1 SGHTA, CDR2 FQGNSA. V was pared by 3 bases and J by 2 bases, with 7 bases between. The input for sequencing was peripheral blood, taken on day 0 of AZD1222 vaccination. The chain has TRBV7-2 and TRBJ1-4; D is undetermined. The clonotype originates from an adult in good health. CDR3 in amino acids: CASSLSGTNEKLFF. The CDR3 DNA reads as TGTGCCAGCAGCTTGTCCGGGACTAATGAAAAACTGTTTTTT. Complete variable domain (other parts from reference TRBV7-2 and TRBJ1-4): GAGVSQSPSNKVTEKGKDVELRCDPISGHTALYWYRQSLGQGLEFLIYFQGNSAPDKSGLPSDRFSAERTGGSVSTLTIQRTQQEDSAVYLCASSLSGTNEKLFFGSGTQLSVL.